One T cell receptor (beta chain) is described in this entry. The antigen remains undetermined. This sample was included in a study of T cell clonotyping in hematopoietic cell transplantation. Points from the study as a whole: Graft donor and pretransplant recipient Inverse Simpson Index values predicted broader posttransplant TCR diversity. Cells were unsorted, so CD4 and CD8 contributions were not separated. Pathologically expanded recipient clonotypes increased progressively from day 30 to day 180 as diversity fell. At the given depth, recipient repertoires were over 97% de novo clonotypes.

The repertoire was sequenced with immunoSEQ multiplex PCR; TCRdb's copy has only in-frame clones and lacks some. The sample includes roughly 6,800 clones, about 83% of them seen just once. The TCR was taken from a male patient in his forties or fifties who had an allogeneic stem cell transplant from a related donor, so the T cells may come from the graft donor. Some clones in this sample may be carry-over from other donors' samples. The sequencing used PBMCs, collected 100 days after allogeneic stem cell transplant.

The CDR3 region has the DNA TGTGCCTGGAGGACTAGCGGGAGGGAGTTGACGCAGTATTTT. Translating gives CAWRTSGRELTQYF. The genes are TRBV30 and TRBJ2-3; 14 bases are shared with TRBD2. With 3 bases clipped from V and 9 bases from J, the junction kept 5 bases outside the gene matches. The CDR3 runs to 14 residues. The germline V gene encodes CDR1 GTSNPN and CDR2 SVGIG (reference sequence).